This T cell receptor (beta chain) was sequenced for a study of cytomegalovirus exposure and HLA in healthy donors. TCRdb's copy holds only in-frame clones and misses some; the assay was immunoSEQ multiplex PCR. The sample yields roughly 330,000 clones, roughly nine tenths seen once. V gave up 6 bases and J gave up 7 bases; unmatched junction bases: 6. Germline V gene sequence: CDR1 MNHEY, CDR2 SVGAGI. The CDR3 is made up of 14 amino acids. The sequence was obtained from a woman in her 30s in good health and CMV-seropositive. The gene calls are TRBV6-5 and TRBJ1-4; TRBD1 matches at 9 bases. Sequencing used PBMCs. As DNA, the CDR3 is TGTGCCAGCAGCCGGGACAGGGCAGGTGAAAAACTGTTTTTT. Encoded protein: CASSRDRAGEKLFF.